Listed below are T cell receptor beta chains from one sample, sequenced in a study of siplizumab effects on memory and regulatory T cells. The protocol was immunoSEQ multiplex PCR, while the TCRdb copy is restricted to in-frame clones and leaves out a portion. This table has roughly 68,000 clones, roughly 97% appearing once. Sequenced: naive CD8+ T cells sorted from blood. These receptors were obtained from a human donor in good health. Each CDR3 is given with its conserved first and last residue. A D gene is named only where the DNA matches it firmly. Clone size appears in some rows only: once, few, many, or a class for an expanded clone.

abundance: NA; j_gene: TRBJ2-7; d_gene: NA; v_gene: TRBV9; CDR3aa: CASSVGGAAYEQYF; CDR3nt: TGTGCCAGCAGCGTAGGGGGGGCTGCCTACGAGCAGTACTTC
abundance: NA; j_gene: TRBJ2-1; d_gene: NA; v_gene: TRBV25-1; CDR3aa: CASSHGQLYNEQFF; CDR3nt: TGTGCCAGCAGTCACGGACAGTTATACAATGAGCAGTTCTTC
abundance: NA; j_gene: TRBJ1-2; d_gene: NA; v_gene: TRBV28; CDR3aa: CASSSREANYGYTF; CDR3nt: TGTGCCAGCAGTTCCAGGGAGGCTAACTATGGCTACACCTTC
abundance: NA; j_gene: TRBJ1-1; d_gene: NA; v_gene: TRBV4-3; CDR3aa: CASSQDLYADRMNTEAFF; CDR3nt: TGCGCCAGCAGCCAAGACTTGTACGCTGACCGGATGAACACTGAAGCTTTCTTT
abundance: once; j_gene: TRBJ2-7; d_gene: TRBD1; v_gene: TRBV28; CDR3aa: CASSPTGTGHEQYF; CDR3nt: TGTGCCAGCAGCCCGACCGGGACAGGGCACGAGCAGTACTTC
abundance: NA; j_gene: TRBJ1-1; d_gene: TRBD1; v_gene: TRBV25-1; CDR3aa: CASSGQGEVTSIDTEAFF; CDR3nt: TGTGCCAGCAGTGGGCAGGGGGAGGTTACTTCGATCGACACTGAAGCTTTCTTT
abundance: NA; j_gene: TRBJ1-1; d_gene: TRBD1; v_gene: TRBV4-1; CDR3aa: CASSPTGTGLYTEAFF; CDR3nt: TGCGCCAGCAGCCCGACCGGGACAGGGCTGTACACTGAAGCTTTCTTT
abundance: NA; j_gene: TRBJ2-1; d_gene: NA; v_gene: TRBV27; CDR3aa: CASSQVAGAYNEQFF; CDR3nt: TGTGCCAGCAGCCAGGTGGCAGGAGCCTACAATGAGCAGTTCTTC
abundance: few; j_gene: TRBJ2-7; d_gene: TRBD2; v_gene: TRBV19; CDR3aa: CASSIGTSVTYEQYF; CDR3nt: TGTGCCAGTAGTATCGGGACTAGCGTAACCTACGAGCAGTACTTC
abundance: NA; j_gene: TRBJ1-6; d_gene: NA; v_gene: TRBV12-5; CDR3aa: CASGITTGIDSPLHF; CDR3nt: TGTGCTAGTGGTATTACCACGGGAATTGATTCACCCCTCCACTTT
abundance: NA; j_gene: TRBJ1-5; d_gene: NA; v_gene: TRBV28; CDR3aa: CASSLYSNQPQHF; CDR3nt: TGTGCCAGCAGTTTATATAGCAATCAGCCCCAGCATTTT
abundance: once; j_gene: TRBJ2-3; d_gene: NA; v_gene: TRBV12-5; CDR3aa: CASGLVGISTDTQYF; CDR3nt: TGTGCTAGTGGTTTGGTAGGGATTAGCACAGATACGCAGTATTTT
abundance: NA; j_gene: TRBJ1-5; d_gene: TRBD1; v_gene: TRBV30; CDR3aa: CAWSKVLFQQGGNQPQHF; CDR3nt: TGTGCCTGGAGTAAAGTTCTTTTTCAACAGGGGGGAAATCAGCCCCAGCATTTT
abundance: NA; j_gene: TRBJ2-3; d_gene: NA; v_gene: TRBV7-9; CDR3aa: CATGGQNTDTQYF; CDR3nt: TGTGCCACCGGGGGACAGAACACAGATACGCAGTATTTT
abundance: NA; j_gene: TRBJ2-3; d_gene: NA; v_gene: TRBV10-2; CDR3aa: CASSDTGGADTQYF; CDR3nt: TGCGCCAGCAGTGATACCGGGGGAGCAGATACGCAGTATTTT
abundance: NA; j_gene: TRBJ1-2; d_gene: NA; v_gene: TRBV28; CDR3aa: CASSLSGDGYTF; CDR3nt: TGTGCCAGCAGTTTATCAGGGGATGGCTACACCTTC
abundance: NA; j_gene: TRBJ1-5; d_gene: NA; v_gene: TRBV27; CDR3aa: CASSLGQLNQPQHF; CDR3nt: TGTGCCAGCAGTCTCGGACAGTTAAATCAGCCCCAGCATTTT
abundance: once; j_gene: TRBJ1-1; d_gene: TRBD1; v_gene: TRBV19; CDR3aa: CASSFGQARLF; CDR3nt: TGTGCCAGTAGTTTTGGACAGGCGCGTCTCTTT